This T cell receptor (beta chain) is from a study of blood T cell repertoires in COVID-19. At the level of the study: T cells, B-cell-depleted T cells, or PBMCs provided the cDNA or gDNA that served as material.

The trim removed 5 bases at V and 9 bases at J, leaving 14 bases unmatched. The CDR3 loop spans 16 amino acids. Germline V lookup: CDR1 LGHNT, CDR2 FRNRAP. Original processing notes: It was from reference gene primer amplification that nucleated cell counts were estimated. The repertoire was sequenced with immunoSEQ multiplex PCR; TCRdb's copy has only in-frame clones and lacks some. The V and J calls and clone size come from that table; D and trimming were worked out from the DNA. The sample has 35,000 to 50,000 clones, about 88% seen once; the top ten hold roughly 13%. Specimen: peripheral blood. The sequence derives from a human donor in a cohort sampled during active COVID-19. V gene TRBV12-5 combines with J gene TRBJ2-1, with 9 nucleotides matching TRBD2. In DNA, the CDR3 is TGTGCTAGTGGTCCCCGACTAGCGGAGCCCCTCAGTGAGCAGTTCTTC. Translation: CASGPRLAEPLSEQFF.